These 25 T cell receptor beta chains were all obtained from the same sample, sequenced in a study of T cells in Graves' hyperthyroidism and ophthalmopathy (dated by TCRdb to between 2018 and 2021). Libraries were constructed by multiplex PCR. The listed sequencing device is Illumina HiSeq 2000. TCR beta CDR3 regions were amplified from RNA transcripts. The TCR CDR3 was subjected to a first round of RT-PCR using the HTBI primer set and the Qiagen OneStep RT-PCR kit. The public reads were reprocessed in TCRdb via fastp at Q25 and MiXCR, keeping in-frame beta chains. Duplicate CDR3 protein sequences are folded into a single record with the most common DNA and genes. This sample comprises hundreds of thousands of distinct CDR3 sequences, more than 12% of them detected only once. Around 12% of the sample rests with the top ten. Sequenced: blood. All receptors derive from a woman in her forties or fifties with Graves' ophthalmopathy.

This clonotype was observed many times. The rearrangement links TRBV20-1 to TRBJ1-2; D is unclear. This CDR3 has 13 amino acids. Germline assignment: CDR1 DFQATT and CDR2 SNEGSKA (reference sequence). Trimming removed 4 bases at V and 0 bases at J, with 9 bases between. CDR3 in amino acids: CSAINQANYGYTF. CDR3 nucleotide sequence: TGCAGTGCTATAAACCAGGCTAACTATGGCTACACCTTC.

This clonotype was counted many times. V and J are TRBV3-1 and TRBJ2-1; D is unresolved. The ends were cut back, 5 bases at V and 7 bases at J, with 12 bases in the middle. The CDR3 is 13 amino acids. Germline V gene data show CDR1 as LGHDT and CDR2 as YNNKEL (reference sequence). Written as DNA, the CDR3 is TGTGCCAGCAGCATCTTGAGGTCGAATGAGCAGTTCTTC. Translating gives CASSILRSNEQFF.

This clonotype occurred once. This sequence may be a read error, since a much larger clone differs from it by one base. V usage is TRBV27 and J usage is TRBJ2-1; 8 bases are a match to TRBD2. CDR1 and CDR2 from the germline V gene are MNHEY and SMNVEV (reference sequence). CDR3 length: 16 amino acids. The DNA of the CDR3 is TGTGCCAACAGTTTGATATCGGGCGGGAGGTTTGGTGAGCAGTTCTTC. Its translation is CANSLISGGRFGEQFF.

This clonotype was recorded at least ten times. The chain employs TRBV7-2 and TRBJ1-5; maybe TRBD1 (6 bases). V was clipped by 2 bases and J by 7 bases, with 12 bases between them. The CDR3 length is 14 residues. Germline V gives CDR1 SGHTA, CDR2 FQGNSA. The CDR3 bases are TGTGCCAGCAGCTTATACAGGGTTGTCCAGCCCCAGCATTTT. This sequence encodes CASSLYRVVQPQHF.

The chain combines TRBV5-1 with TRBJ2-1, with 14 bases fitting TRBD2. The germline gives CDR1 SGHRS, CDR2 YFSETQ. CDR3 length: 15 amino acids. J was trimmed by 9 bases and V by 7 bases; bases with no gene match: 9. CDR3 protein: CASDPGLAGETEQFF. The CDR3 region has the DNA TGCGCCAGCGACCCGGGACTAGCGGGAGAAACTGAGCAGTTCTTC.

This clonotype was observed many times. V usage is TRBV3-1 and J usage is TRBJ2-3; unclear D gene. The germline V gene encodes CDR1 LGHDT and CDR2 YNNKEL (reference sequence). Trimming pared 3 bases from V and 8 bases from J, leaving 12 bases between. This CDR3 is built from 13 residues. Here the CDR3 reads CASSQSILATQYF. CDR3 DNA: TGTGCCAGCAGCCAGAGTATCTTAGCTACGCAGTATTTT.

This clonotype occurred many times. The CDR3 region is CAFSPSGPEANYGYTF. In DNA, the CDR3 is TGTGCCTTTTCACCCAGCGGCCCGGAAGCTAACTATGGCTACACCTTC. J is TRBJ1-2 and V is TRBV2; D remains ambiguous. Per the germline V gene, CDR1 is SNHLY and CDR2 is FYNNEI. V lost 11 bases and J lost 0, with 22 bases in between. There are 16 residues in the CDR3.

This rearrangement joins TRBV27 to TRBJ1-6; tentatively, D is TRBD1 (5 bases). Germline V gene lookup returns CDR1 MNHEY and CDR2 SMNVEV (reference sequence). The CDR3 is made up of 15 amino acids. Between the trimmed V and J ends, which lost 8 bases and 6 bases, there was a span of 17 bases. CDR3 sequence: CASLPLGGVNSPLHF. The CDR3 DNA reads TGTGCCAGCCTACCCCTCGGGGGAGTTAATTCACCCCTCCACTTT.

In this sample, this clonotype turned up many times. The rearrangement joins TRBV2 to TRBJ2-1; a weak D match, TRBD2 (7 bases). Germline CDR1 is SNHLY and CDR2 is FYNNEI. Trimming took 8 bases from V and 9 from J, leaving 11 bases between them. CDR3 size: 11 residues. CDR3 residues: CASSGGVEQFF. DNA for the CDR3: TGTGCCAGCTCGGGGGGCGTTGAGCAGTTCTTC.

On this clonotype itself: Given a much more abundant clone one base away, this may be a read error. The rearrangement links TRBV20-1 to TRBJ2-3; 9 bases fit TRBD2. Unmatched junction bases numbered 14, after V lost 0 bases and J lost 4 bases. The CDR3 is made up of 18 amino acids. CDR1 is DFQATT, CDR2 SNEGSKA, per germline (reference sequence). The CDR3 DNA sequence: TGCAGTGCTAGAGATCGGCTAGCGGGAAACAGGGCCGCAGATACGCAGTATTTT. Protein product: CSARDRLAGNRAADTQYF.

This clonotype was seen repeatedly, ten times or more. This chain links TRBV6-1 with TRBJ2-7; 10 bases agree with TRBD1. V trimming: 6 bases; J trimming: 6 bases; junction bases outside the gene matches: 8. CDR3 size: 14 residues. CDR1 is MNHNS and CDR2 is SASEGT in the germline V gene. For the CDR3, the DNA is TGTGCCAGCAGGGCCGGGACAGGGGATCTCGAGCAGTACTTC. Translated: CASRAGTGDLEQYF.

The chain couples TRBV9 to TRBJ1-2, with 7 positions matching TRBD1. Germline V gene sequence: CDR1 SGDLS, CDR2 YYNGEE. This CDR3 region has 15 residues. V trimming: 0 bases; J trimming: 3 bases; junction bases outside the gene matches: 5. CDR3 sequence (DNA): TGTGCCAGCAGCGTAGGAGACAGGGCATACTATGGCTACACCTTC. Its protein is CASSVGDRAYYGYTF.

V gene TRBV7-8 combines with J gene TRBJ2-1; D is undetermined. The CDR3 spans 12 residues. Germline V CDR1 and CDR2: SGHVS, FQNEAQ. V dropped 5 bases and J dropped 8 bases, with 10 bases sitting between them. The CDR3 bases are TGTGCCAGCAGCCCAAGACGGGATGAGCAGTTCTTC. Protein: CASSPRRDEQFF.

The sample holds many counts of this clonotype. The chain carries TRBV12-3 or TRBV12-4 and TRBJ2-1; D is unclear. CDR3 length: 14 residues. The V gene lost 2 bases and the J gene lost 8 bases, with 13 bases spanning the gap. The CDR3 loop is CASSLTGILDEQFF. CDR3 sequence (DNA): TGTGCCAGCAGTTTAACTGGGATTTTAGATGAGCAGTTCTTC.

This clonotype came up a few times. A single base separates this from a much larger clone, so it may be a read error. V usage is TRBV28 and J usage is TRBJ1-2; TRBD1 might be the D (5 bases). V was cut by 7 bases and J by 5 bases, with 11 bases left in between. From germline, CDR1 is MDHEN and CDR2 SYDVKM. The CDR3 contains 12 residues. The CDR3 nucleotides are TGTGCCAGCACCCGGGGCACATATGGCTACACCTTC. It codes for CASTRGTYGYTF.

V is TRBV15 and J is TRBJ2-7; no clear D gene. Looked up from germline, CDR1 is LNHNV and CDR2 is YYDKDF (reference sequence). V shed 2 bases and J shed 3 bases, with 5 bases lying between them. The CDR3 spans 12 residues. CDR3 DNA: TGTGCCACCAGCAGACTTAACTACGAGCAGTACTTC. Amino acid sequence: CATSRLNYEQYF.

This clonotype was seen repeatedly, ten times or more. This chain links TRBV7-2 with TRBJ2-4; possible D gene TRBD1, 5 bases. This CDR3 spans 14 amino acids. Germline V CDR1 and CDR2: SGHTA, FQGNSA. V lost 4 bases to trimming and J lost 0 bases, with 7 bases between them. The CDR3 is CASSSTEAKNIQYF. CDR3 sequence (DNA): TGTGCCAGCAGCTCGACAGAAGCCAAAAACATTCAGTACTTC.

A remark on this clonotype: This may arise from a read error, as a much more abundant clone is one base away. The CDR3 DNA sequence: TGTGCCAGCAGAGAAACTCCGGGACAGAGCTCCTACAATGAGCAGTTCTTC. It yields the protein CASRETPGQSSYNEQFF. The J gene is TRBJ2-1, the V gene TRBV12-3 or TRBV12-4, with TRBD1 identical over 7 bases. V shed 6 bases and J 0 bases; nucleotides not matched to a gene: 11. The CDR3 contains 17 residues.

Turning to this clonotype: No conserved phenylalanine or tryptophan ends this CDR3, so it is likely a read error. The V and J genes are TRBV29-1 and TRBJ1-1; D is uncertain. Germline values: CDR1 SQVTM, CDR2 ANQGSEA. V shed 8 bases and J shed 4 bases, with 11 bases lying between them. The CDR3 is made up of 11 amino acids. The CDR3 sequence: CSFGRSTEAFL. In DNA, the CDR3 is TGCAGCTTCGGACGGAGCACTGAAGCTTTCCTT.

This clonotype appeared a few times. The rearrangement joins TRBV7-9 to TRBJ1-1; D is possibly TRBD1 (5 bases). CDR1 SEHNR and CDR2 FQNEAQ come from the germline V gene (reference sequence). The CDR3 loop spans 16 amino acids. Trimming took 2 bases from V and 4 from J, leaving 17 bases between them. The CDR3 here is CASSLWSGQWGTEAFF. The CDR3 coding sequence is TGTGCCAGCAGCTTATGGTCAGGGCAGTGGGGCACTGAAGCTTTCTTT. Drawing the rest from reference TRBV7-9 and TRBJ1-1, the complete variable domain is DTGVSQNPRHKITKRGQNVTFRCDPISEHNRLYWYRQTLGQGPEFLTYFQNEAQLEKSRLLSDRFSAERPKGSFSTLEIQRTEQGDSAMYLCASSLWSGQWGTEAFFGQGTRLTVV.

This clonotype was counted ten times or more. V is TRBV28 and J is TRBJ2-3; 9 nucleotides line up with TRBD2. CDR3 length: 16 amino acids. The V gene end was trimmed by 5 bases and the J gene end by 2 bases; junction bases not matched to a gene: 8. Germline V gene lookup returns CDR1 MDHEN and CDR2 SYDVKM. The CDR3 sequence is CASSPVAGEHTDTQYF. The CDR3 nucleotides are TGTGCCAGCAGTCCCGTAGCGGGAGAGCACACAGATACGCAGTATTTT.

This clonotype has only a few counts. This sequence joins TRBV28 and TRBJ2-2, with 11 nucleotides matching TRBD2. The junction had 6 bases not matched to a gene; V was cut back by 5 bases and J by 1 base. Germline V lookup: CDR1 MDHEN, CDR2 SYDVKM. The CDR3 has 17 residues. The DNA of the CDR3 is TGTGCCAGCAGTCTCCTTAGCGGGAGGGTGAACACCGGGGAGCTGTTTTTT. Translation gives CASSLLSGRVNTGELFF.

This clonotype turned up a few times. The chain is built from TRBV10-3 and TRBJ2-2; TRBD2 aligns across 9 bases. Germline V lookup: CDR1 ENHRY, CDR2 SYGVKD. CDR3 size: 17 residues. The V gene end was trimmed by 3 bases and the J gene end by 6 bases; junction bases not matched to a gene: 11. The CDR3 here is CAISETAGSGRPGELFF. DNA for the CDR3: TGTGCCATCAGTGAAACGGCGGGTAGCGGGAGACCCGGGGAGCTGTTTTTT.

This chain links TRBV29-1 with TRBJ2-2; D remains unclear. CDR1 and CDR2 from the germline V gene are SQVTM and ANQGSEA. The CDR3 has 14 amino acids. The V end was cut by 0 bases, the J end by 8 bases, with 13 bases between. This chain's CDR3 is CSVEDRSVAGELFF. Here the CDR3 DNA reads TGCAGCGTTGAAGATAGAAGTGTGGCAGGGGAGCTGTTTTTT.

This chain connects TRBV28 to TRBJ2-6; the D gene is possibly TRBD1 (5 bases). The CDR3 is made up of 15 amino acids. Trimming left V 5 bases short and J 0 bases short, with 8 bases between. CDR1 is MDHEN and CDR2 is SYDVKM in the germline V gene. The CDR3 DNA is TGTGCCAGCAGTCGACAGATCTCTGGGGCCAACGTCCTGACTTTC. Its protein is CASSRQISGANVLTF.